This T cell receptor beta chain was sequenced for a study of Tregs in tolerant kidney transplant recipients. General study points: Findings come from small patient numbers and require larger validation. Tregs expanded with activated donor B cells seemed most donor-specific. No direct test of biological reproducibility was done here.

CD4+CD25+CD127- Tregs, CD4+CD25- non-Tregs, CD4 and CD8 cells were sorted. This clone was detected only a few times. Its antigen is still unknown. There are 13 residues in the CDR3. The method was immunoSEQ multiplex PCR; TCRdb's version includes in-frame clones alone and lacks a portion of them. Here the sample spans some 68,000 clones, roughly 84% being singletons. This TCR was sampled from a human donor in good health. The chain recombines TRBV21-1 with TRBJ2-3. TRBV21-1 is a recognized pseudogene. Material for sequencing was CD4+ T cells from blood. CDR3 coding DNA: TGTGCCAGCAGCAAAGAAAACACAGATACGCAGTATTTT. It encodes CASSKENTDTQYF.